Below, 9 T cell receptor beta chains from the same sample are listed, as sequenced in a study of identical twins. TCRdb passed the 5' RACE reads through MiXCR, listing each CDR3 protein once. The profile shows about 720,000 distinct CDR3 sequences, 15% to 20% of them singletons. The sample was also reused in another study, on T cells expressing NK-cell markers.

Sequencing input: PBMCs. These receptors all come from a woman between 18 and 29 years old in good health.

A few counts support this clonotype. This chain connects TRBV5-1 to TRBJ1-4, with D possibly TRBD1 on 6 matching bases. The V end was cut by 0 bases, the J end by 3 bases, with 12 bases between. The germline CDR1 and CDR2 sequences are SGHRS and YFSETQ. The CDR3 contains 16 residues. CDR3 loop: CASSLATQGPNEKLFF. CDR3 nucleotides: TGCGCCAGCAGCTTGGCTACACAGGGACCTAATGAAAAACTGTTTTTT.

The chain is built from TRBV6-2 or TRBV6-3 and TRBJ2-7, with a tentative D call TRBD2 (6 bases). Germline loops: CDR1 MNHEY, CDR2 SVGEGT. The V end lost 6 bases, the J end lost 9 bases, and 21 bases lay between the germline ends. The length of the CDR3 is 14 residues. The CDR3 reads CASSPRDSHRVQYF. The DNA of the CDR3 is TGTGCCAGCAGCCCCCGGGACTCCCACCGGGTGCAGTACTTC.

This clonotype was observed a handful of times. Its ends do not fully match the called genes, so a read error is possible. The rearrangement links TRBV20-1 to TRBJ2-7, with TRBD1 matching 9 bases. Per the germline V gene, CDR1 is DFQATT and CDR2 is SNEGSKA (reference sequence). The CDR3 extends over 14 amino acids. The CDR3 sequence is CSAGDRGATYEQYF. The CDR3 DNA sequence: TGCAGTGCTGGAGACAGGGGGGCTACCTACGAGCAGTACTTC.

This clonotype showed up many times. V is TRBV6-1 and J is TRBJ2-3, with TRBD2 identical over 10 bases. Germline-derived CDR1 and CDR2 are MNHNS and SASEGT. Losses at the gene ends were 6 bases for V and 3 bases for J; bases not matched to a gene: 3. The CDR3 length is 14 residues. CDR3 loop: CASSRTSGTDTQYF. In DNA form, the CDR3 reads TGTGCCAGCAGCCGGACTAGCGGAACAGATACGCAGTATTTT.

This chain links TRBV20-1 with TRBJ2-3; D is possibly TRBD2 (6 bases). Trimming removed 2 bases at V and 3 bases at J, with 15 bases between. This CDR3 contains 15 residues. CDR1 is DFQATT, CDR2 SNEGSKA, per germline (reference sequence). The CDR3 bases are TGCAGTGCTAGACCGGGGAGGTTGAGGACAGATACGCAGTATTTT. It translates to CSARPGRLRTDTQYF.

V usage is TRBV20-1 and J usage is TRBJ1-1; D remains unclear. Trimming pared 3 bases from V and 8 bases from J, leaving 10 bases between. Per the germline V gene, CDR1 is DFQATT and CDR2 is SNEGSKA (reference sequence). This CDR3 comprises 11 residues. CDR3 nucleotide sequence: TGCAGTGCTAGTAATTACGAGGAAGCTTTCTTT. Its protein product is CSASNYEEAFF.

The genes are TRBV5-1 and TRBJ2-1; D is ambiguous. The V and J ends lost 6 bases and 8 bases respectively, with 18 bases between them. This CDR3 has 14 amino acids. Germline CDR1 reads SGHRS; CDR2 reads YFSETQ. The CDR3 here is CASKVVALVHEQFF. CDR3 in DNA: TGCGCCAGCAAGGTCGTCGCTCTCGTCCATGAGCAGTTCTTC.

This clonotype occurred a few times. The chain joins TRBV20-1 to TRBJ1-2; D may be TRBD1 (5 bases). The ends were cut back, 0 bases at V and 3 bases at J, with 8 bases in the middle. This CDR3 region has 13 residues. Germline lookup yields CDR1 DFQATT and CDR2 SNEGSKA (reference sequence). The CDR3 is CSAREGVDYGYTF. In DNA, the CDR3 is TGCAGTGCTAGAGAAGGGGTGGACTATGGCTACACCTTC.

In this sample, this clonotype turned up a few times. CDR3 sequence: CASSYGRVDTEAFF. The CDR3 bases are TGTGCCAGCAGTTACGGCAGGGTCGACACTGAAGCTTTCTTT. The chain recombines TRBV6-2 or TRBV6-3 with TRBJ1-1, with D perhaps TRBD1 (5 bases). The CDR3 extends over 14 amino acids. Trimming took off 2 bases at V and 3 bases at J, with 10 bases between the two ends. Germline CDR1 reads MNHEY; CDR2 reads SVGEGT.